The 7 T cell receptor beta chains below all came from one sample that was sequenced in a study of blood T cell repertoires in COVID-19. TCRdb keeps only in-frame clones here, not all; method: immunoSEQ multiplex PCR. Of approximately 70,000 clones listed, 80% to 85% are singletons. The sequencing input was peripheral blood. Receptors were obtained from a woman aged 60-75 years with acute or convalescent COVID-19.

The chain uses TRBV6-6 and TRBJ1-1, with D hard to call. The germline V and J ends were trimmed by 4 bases and 8 bases, with 14 bases remaining between them. The CDR3 is 13 residues long. Germline lookup yields CDR1 MNHNY and CDR2 SVGAGI (reference sequence). CDR3 in amino acids: CASSFREAGEAFF. The CDR3 coding sequence is TGTGCCAGCAGTTTTCGCGAGGCCGGGGAAGCTTTCTTT.

The genes are TRBV2 and TRBJ2-7; D perhaps matches TRBD1 (6 bases). The V gene's germline CDR1 is SNHLY and CDR2 FYNNEI. This CDR3 has 15 residues. V was shortened by 1 base and J by 4 bases, with 14 bases between the two germline ends. The CDR3: CASSEEVRGTYEQYF. The CDR3 nucleotides are TGTGCCAGCAGTGAAGAAGTCAGGGGAACGTACGAGCAGTACTTC. Variable domain in full (rest from reference TRBV2 and TRBJ2-7): EPEVTQTPSHQVTQMGQEVILRCVPISNHLYFYWYRQILGQKVEFLVSFYNNEISEKSEIFDDQFSVERPDGSNFTLKIRSTKLEDSAMYFCASSEEVRGTYEQYFGPGTRLTVT.

The chain combines TRBV5-1 with TRBJ2-1; D remains unclear. Germline CDR1 reads SGHRS; CDR2 reads YFSETQ. V was trimmed by 1 base and J by 4 bases, leaving 6 bases between them. CDR3 length equals 13 residues. The CDR3 DNA is TGCGCCAGCAGCTTGCGTCAGTACAATGAGCAGTTCTTC. Its protein is CASSLRQYNEQFF.

The chain employs TRBV2 and TRBJ1-5, with 7 bases aligning to TRBD1. The length of the CDR3 is 15 residues. Germline values: CDR1 SNHLY, CDR2 FYNNEI. With V trimmed by 7 bases and J by 4 bases, 10 bases remained unmatched. The chain's CDR3 is CASNPGQSSNQPQHF. DNA of the CDR3: TGTGCCAGCAACCCGGGACAGAGCTCTAATCAGCCCCAGCATTTT.

The chain couples TRBV6-4 to TRBJ2-7; 10 bases are a match to TRBD1. The germline CDR1 and CDR2 sequences are MRHNA and SNTAGT. J gave up 4 bases and V 2 bases, and 11 bases lay outside the gene matches. This CDR3 is 17 amino acids long. DNA for the CDR3: TGTGCCAGCAGTGACCGCACCCCCGGGACAGGGGAGTACGAGCAGTACTTC. Translating gives CASSDRTPGTGEYEQYF.

This clone was recorded only once. The chain is built from TRBV19 and TRBJ2-5, with 12 bases matching TRBD2. The V gene's germline CDR1 is LNHDA and CDR2 SQIVND (reference sequence). CDR3 size: 13 residues. The trim removed 6 bases at V and 4 bases at J, leaving 0 bases unmatched. The CDR3 protein is CASRLAGGETQYF. In DNA, the CDR3 is TGTGCCAGTAGACTAGCGGGGGGAGAGACCCAGTACTTC.

The rearrangement links TRBV5-4 to TRBJ2-5; D perhaps matches TRBD2 (5 bases). Trimming left V 4 bases short and J 1 base short, with 14 bases between. The CDR3 consists of 15 residues. CDR1 is SGHNT, CDR2 YYREEE, per germline (reference sequence). The DNA of the CDR3 is TGTGCCAGCAGCATCGGCGGCGGGCCCCAAGAGACCCAGTACTTC. Translated, it gives CASSIGGGPQETQYF. Filled out from reference TRBV5-4 and TRBJ2-5, the complete variable domain reads ETGVTQSPTHLIKTRGQQVTLRCSSQSGHNTVSWYQQALGQGPQFIFQYYREEENGRGNFPPRFSGLQFPNYSSELNVNALELDDSALYLCASSIGGGPQETQYFGPGTRLLVL.